The entry that follows covers one T cell receptor beta chain sequence. These data come from a study of blood T cell repertoires in COVID-19. Study-wide context: Whether acute or convalescent, the COVID-19 samples came from the United States, Italy and Spain.

Germline CDR1 reads MNHEY; CDR2 reads SVGAGI. The CDR3 has 15 amino acids. Unmatched junction bases numbered 9, after V lost 6 bases and J lost 5 bases. Sequencing was performed with immunoSEQ multiplex PCR; in TCRdb, only in-frame clones are kept and a portion is missing. Here the sample spans around 190,000 clones, around 85% being singletons. The chain combines TRBV6-5 with TRBJ1-4; 7 bases map to TRBD1. The receptor's source is a man between 50 and 59 years old with active or convalescent COVID-19. Specimen: peripheral blood. As DNA, the CDR3 is TGTGCCAGCAGCCCACGGACAGGCCCCAATGAAAAACTGTTTTTT. Translation: CASSPRTGPNEKLFF.